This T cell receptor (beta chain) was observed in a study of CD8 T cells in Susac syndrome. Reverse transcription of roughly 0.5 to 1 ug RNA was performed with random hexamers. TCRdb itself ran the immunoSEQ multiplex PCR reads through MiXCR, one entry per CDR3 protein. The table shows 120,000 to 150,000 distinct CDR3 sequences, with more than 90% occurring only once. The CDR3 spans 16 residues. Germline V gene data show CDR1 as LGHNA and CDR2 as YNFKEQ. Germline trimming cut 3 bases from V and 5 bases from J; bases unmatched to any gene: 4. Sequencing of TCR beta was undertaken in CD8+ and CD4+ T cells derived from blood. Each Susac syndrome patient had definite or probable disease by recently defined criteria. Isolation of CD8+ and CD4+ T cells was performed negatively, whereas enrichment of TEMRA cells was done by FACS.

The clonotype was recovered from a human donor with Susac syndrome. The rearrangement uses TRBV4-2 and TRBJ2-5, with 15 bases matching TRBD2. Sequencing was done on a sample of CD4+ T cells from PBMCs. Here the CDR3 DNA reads TGTGCCAGCAGCCAGATGGGGACTAGCGGGGGGGAGACCCAGTACTTC. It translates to CASSQMGTSGGETQYF.